This T cell receptor beta chain was sequenced in a study of OX40 agonist ivuxolimab in advanced cancers. Patients were excluded for autoimmune disease history or systemic immunosuppression. Libraries were prepared by immunoSEQ multiplex PCR; TCRdb keeps only in-frame clonotypes and omits some of them. The sample contains tens of thousands of clones, 90% of which appear only once. To note about this clone: Its target is unknown.

From germline, CDR1 is SGHTA and CDR2 FQGNSA. V was cut by 2 bases and J by 8 bases, with 18 bases left in between. The CDR3 runs 16 residues. Whole-study results and caveats: Among T cells, CD8+ cells averaged more expanded clones than CD4+ cells. The expanded peripheral T cells' antigen specificity was not determined.

The material was CD4+ or CD8+ T cells sorted from blood, obtained in a trial of the OX40 agonist ivuxolimab. The chain is built from TRBV7-2 and TRBJ1-4; D is perhaps TRBD1 (6 bases). This TCR derives from an adult with an advanced solid tumor such as melanoma, head and neck, liver or kidney cancer. The CDR3 DNA follows: TGTGCCAGCAGCTTAAACCGGGCAGGGGCGGAAGAAAAACTGTTTTTT. Translated, it gives CASSLNRAGAEEKLFF.